The 14 T cell receptor beta chains below were found in one sample sequenced in a study of T cell responses to AZD1222 COVID-19 vaccine. Only in-frame clones appear in the TCRdb table, and some are missing; sequencing was by immunoSEQ multiplex PCR. The table shows about 81,000 clones, with 86% occurring only once. Sequenced here: peripheral blood, sampled 28 days after the second AZD1222 dose. The receptors were sampled from an adult who received the AZD1222 COVID-19 vaccine.

V usage is TRBV7-9 and J usage is TRBJ2-3; 9 positions agree with TRBD2. Germline assignment: CDR1 SEHNR and CDR2 FQNEAQ (reference sequence). J was trimmed by 4 bases and V by 10 bases; bases with no gene match: 9. This CDR3 has 14 residues. The CDR3 protein is CATMMGGRADTQYF. CDR3 nucleotide sequence: TGTGCCACGATGATGGGCGGGAGGGCAGATACGCAGTATTTT.

J is TRBJ2-5 and V is TRBV7-2, with D possibly matching TRBD1 (5 bases). CDR1 and CDR2 from the germline V gene are SGHTA and FQGNSA. V shed 0 bases and J shed 1 base, with 12 bases lying between them. The CDR3 is 16 residues long. CDR3 coding DNA: TGTGCCAGCAGCTTAGCGCAAGGGGCAGCCCAAGAGACCCAGTACTTC. Its translation: CASSLAQGAAQETQYF.

The rearrangement links TRBV5-1 to TRBJ2-3; 12 positions agree with TRBD2. The CDR3 totals 17 residues. Per the germline V gene, CDR1 is SGHRS and CDR2 is YFSETQ. J was trimmed by 5 bases and V by 4 bases; bases with no gene match: 11. The CDR3 is CASSPKQTSGGGDTQYF. As DNA, the CDR3 is TGCGCCAGCAGCCCCAAACAGACTAGCGGGGGAGGAGATACGCAGTATTTT.

This clone was picked up a small number of times. The CDR3 protein is CASRPQGSTYEQYF. DNA for the CDR3: TGCGCCAGCCGACCACAGGGTTCAACCTACGAGCAGTACTTC. This rearrangement joins TRBV5-1 to TRBJ2-7; D is perhaps TRBD1 (6 bases). Trimming pared 7 bases from V and 2 bases from J, leaving 16 bases between. The CDR3 is 14 amino acids. Germline CDR1 is SGHRS and CDR2 is YFSETQ.

This clone was seen a few times. In DNA form, the CDR3 reads TGTGCCAGCAGCTTAATAGCGGGAGGTTTTAGCTCCTACAATGAGCAGTTCTTC. This translates into CASSLIAGGFSSYNEQFF. The chain couples TRBV7-9 to TRBJ2-1; 10 bases line up with TRBD2. This CDR3 is 18 amino acids long. V lost 2 bases and J lost 0; bases outside the gene matches: 7. Germline loops: CDR1 SEHNR, CDR2 FQNEAQ (reference sequence).

This clone was detected only once. This sequence joins TRBV2 and TRBJ2-7; 9 positions agree with TRBD1. Trimming took 6 bases from V and 2 from J; bases not matched to a gene: 2. The V gene's germline CDR1 is SNHLY and CDR2 FYNNEI. This CDR3 comprises 13 residues. The CDR3 reads CASSGTGPYEQYF. CDR3 nucleotide sequence: TGTGCCAGCAGCGGGACAGGGCCCTACGAGCAGTACTTC.

The chain is built from TRBV3-1 (or the pseudogene TRBV3-2) and TRBJ2-7; TRBD2 matches at 13 bases. The ends lost 6 bases at V and 10 bases at J; junction bases unmatched: 6. Germline V gene sequence: CDR1 LGHDT, CDR2 YNNKEL (reference sequence). The CDR3 length is 13 residues. CDR3: CASRLGLAGIQYF. The CDR3 nucleotides read TGTGCCAGCAGACTGGGACTAGCGGGAATCCAGTACTTC.

The J gene is TRBJ2-5, the V gene TRBV5-1; 8 bases are a match to TRBD1. CDR3 size: 15 residues. V dropped 4 bases and J dropped 4; count of bases not matched to a gene: 9. Germline values: CDR1 SGHRS, CDR2 YFSETQ. Here the CDR3 reads CASSKDGTGGETQYF. DNA for the CDR3: TGCGCCAGCAGCAAGGACGGGACAGGAGGAGAGACCCAGTACTTC.

This clone was detected only once. CDR3 coding DNA: TGTGCCAGCACCCCTAGCGGGAGCTCCTACAATGAGCAGTTCTTC. Translation gives CASTPSGSSYNEQFF. The chain combines TRBV7-2 with TRBJ2-1; 10 nucleotides align to TRBD2. CDR1 and CDR2 from the germline V gene are SGHTA and FQGNSA. CDR3 size: 15 residues. V lost 7 bases to trimming and J lost 0 bases; unmatched junction nucleotides: 3.

J is TRBJ2-7 and V is TRBV9; D perhaps matches TRBD1 (6 bases). The CDR3 is made up of 16 amino acids. V shed 0 bases and J shed 0 bases, with 13 bases lying between them. The germline gives CDR1 SGDLS, CDR2 YYNGEE. The DNA of the CDR3 is TGTGCCAGCAGCGTAGGAGGATCACAGGGCTCCTACGAGCAGTACTTC. This sequence encodes CASSVGGSQGSYEQYF.

This clone has only a few counts. The rearrangement uses TRBV7-8 and TRBJ1-5; D remains ambiguous. The CDR3 has 17 amino acids. The V and J ends lost 5 bases and 0 bases respectively, with 17 bases between them. CDR1 is SGHVS and CDR2 is FQNEAQ in the germline V gene. CDR3: CASSAALTDYSNQPQHF. The CDR3 bases are TGTGCCAGCAGCGCAGCCCTGACTGATTATAGCAATCAGCCCCAGCATTTT. Complete variable domain (other parts from reference TRBV7-8 and TRBJ1-5): GAGVSQSPRYKVAKRGQDVALRCDPISGHVSLFWYQQALGQGPEFLTYFQNEAQLDKSGLPSDRFFAERPEGSVSTLKIQRTQQEDSAVYLCASSAALTDYSNQPQHFGDGTRLSIL.

This clone was observed a single time. The J gene is TRBJ2-7, the V gene TRBV27, with a weak D call TRBD1 (6 bases). Germline lookup yields CDR1 MNHEY and CDR2 SMNVEV (reference sequence). Trimming cost V 5 bases and J 4 bases, with 15 bases left between them. The CDR3 covers 14 residues. CDR3 region: CASSPRGSVYEQYF. Written as DNA, the CDR3 is TGTGCCAGCAGTCCAAGGGGGTCGGTATACGAGCAGTACTTC.

The genes are TRBV19 and TRBJ1-6, with 8 bases identical to TRBD1. From germline, CDR1 is LNHDA and CDR2 SQIVND (reference sequence). This CDR3 region has 16 residues. V lost 3 bases, J lost 8 bases, and 9 bases stayed unmatched. The CDR3 sequence is CASSILSGTGDSPLHF. CDR3 nucleotide sequence: TGTGCCAGTAGTATCCTTTCCGGGACAGGTGATTCACCCCTCCACTTT.

V usage is TRBV27 and J usage is TRBJ2-1; D uncertain. Germline V gene sequence: CDR1 MNHEY, CDR2 SMNVEV (reference sequence). This CDR3 is built from 14 residues. V was cut by 6 bases and J by 0 bases, with 9 bases left in between. The CDR3 reads CASSPTPSYNEQFF. In DNA form, the CDR3 reads TGTGCCAGCAGCCCGACTCCCTCCTACAATGAGCAGTTCTTC.